Listed here are 10 T cell receptor beta chains from one sample, sequenced in a study of OX40 agonist ivuxolimab in advanced cancers. Here immunoSEQ multiplex PCR was the method, and the copy in TCRdb shows in-frame clones only, minus some. Seen here are over 70,000 clones, more than 75% observed once, and the top ten hold around 1.5%. Specimen: CD4+ or CD8+ T cells sorted from blood, collected in a trial of the OX40 agonist ivuxolimab. All receptors derive from an adult with an advanced solid tumor such as melanoma, head and neck, liver or kidney cancer.

Only one count was recorded for this clone. This rearrangement joins TRBV14 to TRBJ2-1, with D perhaps assigned TRBD1 or TRBD2 (5 bases each). The CDR3 contains 15 residues. Between the trimmed V and J ends, which lost 5 bases and 5 bases, there was a span of 16 bases. From germline, CDR1 is SGHDN and CDR2 FVKESK. DNA of the CDR3: TGTGCCAGCAGCAAAAGGTCCGGGACCAACAATGAGCAGTTCTTC. Protein: CASSKRSGTNNEQFF.

This clone has more than one count but fewer than ten. The rearrangement joins TRBV5-1 to TRBJ2-7, with 8 bases lining up with TRBD1. CDR1 and CDR2 from the germline V gene are SGHRS and YFSETQ. The V segment lost 4 bases and the J segment 2 bases; nucleotides outside the gene matches: 5. CDR3 length: 14 amino acids. The CDR3 region has the DNA TGCGCCAGCAGCACCGACAGGGGTGCCTACGAGCAGTACTTC. It specifies CASSTDRGAYEQYF.

DNA of the CDR3: TGCAGCGTCCGCAGGGGAAGTGGGGACACTGAAGCTTTCTTT. Translating it yields CSVRRGSGDTEAFF. This chain connects TRBV29-1 to TRBJ1-1; weak D call: TRBD1 (6 bases). This CDR3 has 14 residues. Germline values: CDR1 SQVTM, CDR2 ANQGSEA. V lost 6 bases and J lost 3, with 17 bases in between.

The rearrangement links TRBV11-2 to TRBJ2-7; TRBD2 aligns across 7 bases. After removal of 7 bases from V and 2 bases from J, the junction contained 20 bases not matched to a gene. The CDR3 runs 18 residues. Germline V gene sequence: CDR1 SGHAT, CDR2 FQNNGV. This CDR3 is CASTEVLEPGEGPYEQYF. Written as DNA, the CDR3 is TGTGCCAGCACGGAGGTTTTGGAACCCGGGGAGGGCCCCTACGAGCAGTACTTC.

This clone was observed a single time. V gene TRBV11-3 combines with J gene TRBJ1-1, with D hard to call. Germline CDR1 and CDR2: SGHNT and YENEEA. V was shortened by 4 bases and J by 6 bases, with 15 bases between the two germline ends. The CDR3 length is 14 residues. The CDR3 loop is CASSSDRTGAEAFF. CDR3 nucleotides: TGTGCCAGCAGCTCGGATCGGACGGGCGCTGAAGCTTTCTTT.

J is TRBJ2-1 and V is TRBV7-2; 10 positions match TRBD2. The trim removed 5 bases at V and 0 bases at J, leaving 4 bases unmatched. CDR1 and CDR2 from the germline V gene are SGHTA and FQGNSA. This CDR3 is 16 amino acids long. The CDR3 DNA follows: TGTGCCAGCAGCGTTAGCGGGAGGAGCTCCTACAATGAGCAGTTCTTC. Its protein product is CASSVSGRSSYNEQFF.

The chain recombines TRBV19 with TRBJ2-5; the match to TRBD2 covers 9 bases. The V and J ends lost 9 bases and 3 bases, in that order; junction bases with no gene match: 5. The CDR3 runs to 13 residues. CDR1 and CDR2 from the germline V gene are LNHDA and SQIVND (reference sequence). CDR3 DNA sequence: TGTGCCAGCAGGGCGGGGGGGAAAGAGACCCAGTACTTC. Protein product: CASRAGGKETQYF.

The rearrangement uses TRBV20-1 and TRBJ1-6; no clear D gene. From germline, CDR1 is DFQATT and CDR2 SNEGSKA (reference sequence). V was clipped by 1 base and J by 14 bases, with 9 bases between them. The CDR3 spans 11 residues. The CDR3 region has the DNA TGCAGTGCTAGAGTTATTTCTGCCCTCCACTTT. Its protein is CSARVISALHF.

This clone has a handful of counts. The chain uses TRBV4-1 and TRBJ2-1, with 7 bases fitting TRBD2. Germline V gene sequence: CDR1 MGHRA, CDR2 YSYEKL. The V segment lost 4 bases and the J segment 3 bases; nucleotides outside the gene matches: 6. This CDR3 is 15 amino acids long. The CDR3: CASSPAWTSYNEQFF. CDR3 in DNA: TGCGCCAGCAGCCCAGCATGGACTAGCTACAATGAGCAGTTCTTC.

The genes are TRBV29-1 and TRBJ1-1, with D perhaps TRBD1 (6 bases). Per germline, CDR1 SQVTM and CDR2 ANQGSEA. CDR3 length: 14 amino acids. The germline V and J ends were trimmed by 1 base and 1 base, with 10 bases remaining between them. The CDR3 here is CSVEVGHKNTEAFF. CDR3 nucleotides: TGCAGCGTTGAAGTGGGACATAAGAACACTGAAGCTTTCTTT.